These 5 T cell receptor beta chains came from one sample sequenced in a study of blood T cells in healthy people across ages. Primed by a sample-barcoded 5' primer and a J-beta primer mix, a second PCR proceeded for 7 to 11 cycles. TCRdb re-called the 5' RACE reads through MiXCR, storing one row per CDR3 protein. Of roughly 800,000 distinct CDR3 sequences listed, about a quarter were seen once; the top ten hold 2.5% to 3.5%. This sample was shared with a second study, whose subject was T cells of mothers and their children.

The sequenced sample consisted of blood. The receptors come from a boy between 5 and 17 years old in good health.

The chain links TRBV27 to TRBJ2-3; TRBD2 aligns across 8 bases. This CDR3 has 14 amino acids. V lost 6 bases to trimming and J lost 4 bases; unmatched junction nucleotides: 6. Germline V gene lookup returns CDR1 MNHEY and CDR2 SMNVEV (reference sequence). CDR3 amino acids: CASRSGSLADTQYF. The CDR3 DNA reads TGTGCCAGCAGAAGCGGGAGTCTCGCAGATACGCAGTATTTT.

The chain employs TRBV5-1 and TRBJ2-7; D unresolved. This CDR3 has 16 residues. The V end was cut by 9 bases, the J end by 1 base, with 23 bases between. The germline V gene encodes CDR1 SGHRS and CDR2 YFSETQ. The DNA of the CDR3 is TGCGCCAACAACCCCTCAAGGGCCACTCGGTCCTACGAGCAGTACTTC. Protein sequence: CANNPSRATRSYEQYF. Based on the CDR3 plus reference TRBV5-1 and TRBJ2-7, the full variable domain is KAGVTQTPRYLIKTRGQQVTLSCSPISGHRSVSWYQQTPGQGLQFLFEYFSETQRNKGNFPGRFSGRQFSNSRSEMNVSTLELGDSALYLCANNPSRATRSYEQYFGPGTRLTVT.

This clonotype was seen a few times. The chain has TRBV7-9 and TRBJ1-6; 7 nucleotides align to TRBD1. The CDR3 runs 16 residues. The V segment lost 5 bases and the J segment 10 bases; nucleotides outside the gene matches: 14. The germline V gene has CDR1 SEHNR and CDR2 FQNEAQ (reference sequence). Here the CDR3 DNA reads TGTGCCAGCAGCCGCGCCGAGGAGGGACAGAGGTCACCCCTCCACTTT. Its protein is CASSRAEEGQRSPLHF.

This clonotype turned up a few times. The V gene is TRBV9, the J gene TRBJ1-2; tentative D call: TRBD1 (5 bases). In germline, CDR1 is SGDLS, CDR2 YYNGEE. V was shortened by 5 bases and J by 6 bases, with 14 bases between the two germline ends. The CDR3 extends over 13 amino acids. CDR3 nucleotide sequence: TGTGCCAGCAGGGGGGTTGGGGTACATGGCTACACCTTC. The encoded protein is CASRGVGVHGYTF.

This clonotype was counted a few times. The CDR3 sequence is CASRLRDLGEQYF. The CDR3 DNA reads as TGTGCCAGCAGGCTCAGGGACCTCGGAGAGCAGTACTTC. This chain uses TRBV6-5 with TRBJ2-7, with D possibly called TRBD1 or TRBD2 (5 bases each). Trimming removed 6 bases from V and 7 bases from J, with 16 bases in between. Germline V gene lookup returns CDR1 MNHEY and CDR2 SVGAGI. The CDR3 runs 13 residues.